This TCR beta chain was captured in a study of post-analysis software for immune sequencing data. Study conclusions and caveats: By F measure, strong co-clustering occurred among samples prepared in the same batch. For normalized Chao1 diversity, multiple sclerosis patients scored significantly lower than controls did. In patients, five or six TRBV segments were more frequent than in controls, with TRBV5-6, TRBV5-1 and TRBV20-1 among them.

The library was made from cDNA and included unique molecular identifiers. Some 500,000 cDNA molecules were obtained per 1 to 10 million input T cells. MiXCR was run by TCRdb on the PCR reads, yielding one entry per CDR3 protein. The repertoire holds roughly 580,000 distinct CDR3 sequences, with 44% as singletons. Turning to this clonotype: Its antigen is still unknown.

J was trimmed by 1 base and V by 4 bases; bases with no gene match: 7. Germline V gene lookup returns CDR1 MNHNY and CDR2 SVGAGI (reference sequence). The CDR3 consists of 15 residues. The sequencing sample was made of blood. This sequence was found in a girl between 10 and 17 years old with multiple sclerosis. The chain couples TRBV6-6 to TRBJ2-7, with TRBD1 identical over 7 bases. DNA for the CDR3: TGTGCCAGCAGTTCCCCGACAGGGAGATCCTACGAGCAGTACTTC. As protein: CASSSPTGRSYEQYF.